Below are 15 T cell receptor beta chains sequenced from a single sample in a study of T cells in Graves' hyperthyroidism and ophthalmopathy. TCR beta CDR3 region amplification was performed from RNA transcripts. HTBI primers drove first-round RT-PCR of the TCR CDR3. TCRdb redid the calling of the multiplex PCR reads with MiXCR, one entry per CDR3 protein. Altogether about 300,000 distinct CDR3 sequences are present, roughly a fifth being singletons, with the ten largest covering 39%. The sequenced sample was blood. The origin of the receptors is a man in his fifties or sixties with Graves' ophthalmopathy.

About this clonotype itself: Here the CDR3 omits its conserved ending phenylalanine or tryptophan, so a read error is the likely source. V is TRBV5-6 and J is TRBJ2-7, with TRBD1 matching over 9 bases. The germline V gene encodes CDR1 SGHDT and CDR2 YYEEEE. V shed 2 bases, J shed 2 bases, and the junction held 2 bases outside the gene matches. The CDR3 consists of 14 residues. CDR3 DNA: TGTGCCAGCAGCTTCGGGACAGGGACCTACGAGCAGTACTCC. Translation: CASSFGTGTYEQYS.

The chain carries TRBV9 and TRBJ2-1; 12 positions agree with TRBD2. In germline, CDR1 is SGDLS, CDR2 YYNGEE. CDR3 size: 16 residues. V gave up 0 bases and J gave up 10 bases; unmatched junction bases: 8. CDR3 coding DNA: TGTGCCAGCAGCGTAGGGCTAGCGGGAGGGCGGGAAGAGCAGTTCTTC. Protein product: CASSVGLAGGREEQFF.

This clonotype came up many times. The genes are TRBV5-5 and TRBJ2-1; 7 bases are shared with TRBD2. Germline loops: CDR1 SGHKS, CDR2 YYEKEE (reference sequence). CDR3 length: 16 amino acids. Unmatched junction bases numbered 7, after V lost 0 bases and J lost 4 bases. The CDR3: CASSLDVAGRYNEQFF. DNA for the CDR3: TGTGCCAGCAGCTTGGATGTAGCGGGTAGATACAATGAGCAGTTCTTC.

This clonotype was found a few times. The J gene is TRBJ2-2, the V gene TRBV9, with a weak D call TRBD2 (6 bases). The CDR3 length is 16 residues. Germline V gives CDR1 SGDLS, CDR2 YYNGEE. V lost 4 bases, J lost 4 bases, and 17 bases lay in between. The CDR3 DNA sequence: TGTGCCAGCAGCACCGGGAGATCGGTAGGCACCGGGGAGCTGTTTTTT. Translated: CASSTGRSVGTGELFF.

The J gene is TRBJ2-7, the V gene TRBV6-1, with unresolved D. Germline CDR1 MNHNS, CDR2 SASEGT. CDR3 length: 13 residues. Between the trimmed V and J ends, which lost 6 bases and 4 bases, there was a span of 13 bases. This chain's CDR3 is CASSPRANYEQYF. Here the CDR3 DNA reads TGTGCCAGCAGCCCCCGGGCCAATTACGAGCAGTACTTC.

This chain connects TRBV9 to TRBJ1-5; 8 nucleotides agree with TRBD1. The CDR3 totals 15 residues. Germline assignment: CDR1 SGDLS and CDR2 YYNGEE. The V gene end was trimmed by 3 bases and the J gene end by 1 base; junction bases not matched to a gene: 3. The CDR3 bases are TGTGCCAGCAGCGCCAGGACAGGGAGCAATCAGCCCCAGCATTTT. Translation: CASSARTGSNQPQHF. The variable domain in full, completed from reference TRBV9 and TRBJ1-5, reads DSGVTQTPKHLITATGQRVTLRCSPRSGDLSVYWYQQSLDQGLQFLIQYYNGEERAKGNILERFSAQQFPDLHSELNLSSLELGDSALYFCASSARTGSNQPQHFGDGTRLSIL.

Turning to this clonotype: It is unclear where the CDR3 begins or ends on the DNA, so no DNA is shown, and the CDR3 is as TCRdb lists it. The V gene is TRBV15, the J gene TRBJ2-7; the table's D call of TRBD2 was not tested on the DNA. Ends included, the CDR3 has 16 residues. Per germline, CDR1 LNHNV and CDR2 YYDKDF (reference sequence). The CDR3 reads CATSRVGSGSIYERYF.

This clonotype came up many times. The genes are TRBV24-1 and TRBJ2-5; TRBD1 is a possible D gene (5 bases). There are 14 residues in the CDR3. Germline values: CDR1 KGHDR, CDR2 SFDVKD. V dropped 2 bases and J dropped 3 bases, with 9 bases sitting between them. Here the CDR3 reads CATSDWEQEETQYF. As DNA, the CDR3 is TGTGCCACCAGTGATTGGGAACAGGAAGAGACCCAGTACTTC.

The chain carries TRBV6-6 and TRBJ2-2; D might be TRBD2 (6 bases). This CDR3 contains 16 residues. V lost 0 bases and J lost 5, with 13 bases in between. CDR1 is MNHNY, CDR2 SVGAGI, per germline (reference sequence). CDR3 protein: CASSYSSGALTGELFF. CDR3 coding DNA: TGTGCCAGCAGTTACTCGTCGGGAGCCCTAACCGGGGAGCTGTTTTTT.

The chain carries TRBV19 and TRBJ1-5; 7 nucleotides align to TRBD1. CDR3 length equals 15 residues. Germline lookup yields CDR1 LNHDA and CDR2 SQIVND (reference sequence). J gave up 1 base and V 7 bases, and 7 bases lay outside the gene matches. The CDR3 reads CASIRTGRSNQPQHF. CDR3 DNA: TGTGCCAGTATCCGGACAGGCAGAAGCAATCAGCCCCAGCATTTT.

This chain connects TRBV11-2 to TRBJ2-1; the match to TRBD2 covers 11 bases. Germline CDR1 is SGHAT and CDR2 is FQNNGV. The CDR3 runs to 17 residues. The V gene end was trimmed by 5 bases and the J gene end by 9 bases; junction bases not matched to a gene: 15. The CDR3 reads CASSRWGTSGRGGEQFF. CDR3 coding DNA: TGTGCCAGCAGCAGGTGGGGGACTAGCGGACGAGGTGGTGAGCAGTTCTTC. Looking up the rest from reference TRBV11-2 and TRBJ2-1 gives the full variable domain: EAGVAQSPRYKIIEKRQSVAFWCNPISGHATLYWYQQILGQGPKLLIQFQNNGVVDDSQLPKDRFSAERLKGVDSTLKIQPAKLEDSAVYLCASSRWGTSGRGGEQFFGPGTRLTVL.

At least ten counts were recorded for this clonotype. The CDR3 region has the DNA TGCAGCGTTGGGCAGGGGGACTACGAGCAGTACTTC. It specifies CSVGQGDYEQYF. This chain joins TRBV29-1 and TRBJ2-7, with TRBD1 identical over 7 bases. In germline, CDR1 is SQVTM, CDR2 ANQGSEA. Trimming took 4 bases from V and 3 from J; bases not matched to a gene: 3. The CDR3 sequence is 12 residues long.

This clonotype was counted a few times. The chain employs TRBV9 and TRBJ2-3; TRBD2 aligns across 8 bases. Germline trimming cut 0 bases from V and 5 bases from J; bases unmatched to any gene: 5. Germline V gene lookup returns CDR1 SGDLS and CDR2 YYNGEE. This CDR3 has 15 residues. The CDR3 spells CASSVAGGPGDTQYF. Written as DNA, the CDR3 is TGTGCCAGCAGCGTAGCGGGAGGGCCCGGAGATACGCAGTATTTT.

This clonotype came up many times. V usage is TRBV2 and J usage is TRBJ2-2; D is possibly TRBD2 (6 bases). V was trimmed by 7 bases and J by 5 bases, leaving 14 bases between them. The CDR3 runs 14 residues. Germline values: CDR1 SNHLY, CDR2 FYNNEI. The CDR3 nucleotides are TGTGCCAGCATGGAACTAGCAGGGACCGGGGAGCTGTTTTTT. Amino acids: CASMELAGTGELFF.

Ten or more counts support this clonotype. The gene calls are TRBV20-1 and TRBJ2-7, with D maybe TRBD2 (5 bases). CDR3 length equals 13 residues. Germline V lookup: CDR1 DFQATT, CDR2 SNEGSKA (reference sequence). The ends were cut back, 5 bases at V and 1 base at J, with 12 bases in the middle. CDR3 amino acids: CSAWTSGSYEQYF. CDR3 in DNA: TGCAGTGCTTGGACCTCGGGATCCTACGAGCAGTACTTC.